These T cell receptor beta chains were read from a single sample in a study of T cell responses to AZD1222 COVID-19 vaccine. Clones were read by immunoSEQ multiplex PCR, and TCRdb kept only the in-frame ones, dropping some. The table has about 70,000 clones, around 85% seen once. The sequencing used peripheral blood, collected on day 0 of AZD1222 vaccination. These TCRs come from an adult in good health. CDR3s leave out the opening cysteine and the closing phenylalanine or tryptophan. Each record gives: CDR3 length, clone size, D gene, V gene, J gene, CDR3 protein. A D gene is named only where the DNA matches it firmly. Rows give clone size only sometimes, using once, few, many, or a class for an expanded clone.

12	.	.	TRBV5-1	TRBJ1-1	ASSDHWGAAEAF
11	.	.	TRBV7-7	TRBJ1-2	ASSLEDGQAYT
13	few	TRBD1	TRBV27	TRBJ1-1	ASSFQGAMGTEAF
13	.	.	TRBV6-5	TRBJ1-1	ASSYSRGKNTEAF
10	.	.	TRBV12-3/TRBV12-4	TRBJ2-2	ASSSNTGELF
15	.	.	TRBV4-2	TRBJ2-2	ASSQAGGGVFWRELF
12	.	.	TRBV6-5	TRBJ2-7	ASSSQPLPGEQY
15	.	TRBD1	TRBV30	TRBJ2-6	AWRNRGFSSGANVLT
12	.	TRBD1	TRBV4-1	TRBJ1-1	ASSQGGTDTEAF
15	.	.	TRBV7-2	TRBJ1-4	ASSLDYRGGGGEKLF
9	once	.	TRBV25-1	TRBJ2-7	ASSASYEQY
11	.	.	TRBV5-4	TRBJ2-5	ASSTGPQETQY
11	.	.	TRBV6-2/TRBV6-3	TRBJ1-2	ASSFQGVSGYT
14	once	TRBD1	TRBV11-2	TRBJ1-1	ASRPQTGRVNTEAF
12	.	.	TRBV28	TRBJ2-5	ASSSTRGAQTQY
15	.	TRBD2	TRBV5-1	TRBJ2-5	ASSLDGLAGASETQY
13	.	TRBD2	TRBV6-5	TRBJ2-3	ASRKRELSTDTQY
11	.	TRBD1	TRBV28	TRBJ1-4	ASSPGQSPKLF
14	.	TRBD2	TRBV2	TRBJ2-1	ASSRTRTSGFNEQF
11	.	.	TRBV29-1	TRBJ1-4	SVEIPPEEKLF
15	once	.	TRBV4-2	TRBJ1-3	ASSQDSTGRNGNTIY
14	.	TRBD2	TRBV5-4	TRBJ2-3	ASSRRGLAGHDTQY
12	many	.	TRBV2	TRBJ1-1	ASSEPKMNTEAF
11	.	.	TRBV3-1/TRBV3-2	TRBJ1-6	ASSPREASPLH
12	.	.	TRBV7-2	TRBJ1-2	ASSLGDGTYGYT
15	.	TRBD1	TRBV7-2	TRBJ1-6	ASSLAEGALGNSPLH
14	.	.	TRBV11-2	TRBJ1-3	ASRSLHYSTGNTIY
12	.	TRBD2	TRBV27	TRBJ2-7	ASNGLAGGNEQY
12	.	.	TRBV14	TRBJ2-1	ASSRGGSYNEQF
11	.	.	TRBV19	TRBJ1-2	ASNLRVTEGYT
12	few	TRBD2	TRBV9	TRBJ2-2	ASSPASGAGELF
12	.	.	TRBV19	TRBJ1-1	ASSIPRGSTEAF
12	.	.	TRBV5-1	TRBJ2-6	ASSLSTGANVLT
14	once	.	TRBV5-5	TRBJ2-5	ASRMRTSAFQETQY
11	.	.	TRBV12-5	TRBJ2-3	ASGSWGADTQY
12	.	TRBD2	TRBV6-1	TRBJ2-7	ASSEGGLAYEQY
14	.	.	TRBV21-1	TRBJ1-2	ASSKENRPFNYGYT
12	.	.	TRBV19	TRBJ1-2	ATSSQGNLYGYT
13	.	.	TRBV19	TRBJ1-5	ASHRAGGLNQPQH
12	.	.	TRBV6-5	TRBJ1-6	ASSRGPNNSPLH
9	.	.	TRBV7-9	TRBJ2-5	ASSSGETQY
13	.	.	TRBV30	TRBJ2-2	AWIGESGFTGELF
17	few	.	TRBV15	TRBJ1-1	ATSRDRRRVIRSDTEAF
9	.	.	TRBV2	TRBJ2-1	ASSVLNEQF
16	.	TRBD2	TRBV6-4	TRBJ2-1	ASSRLAGNSLSYNEQF
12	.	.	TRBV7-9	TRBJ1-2	ASSSRELNYGYT